This TCR beta chain was profiled in a study of T cell clonality in common variable immunodeficiency. Study results and caveats: Common variable immunodeficiency TCR beta sequences reportedly had fewer deletions and N-nucleotide insertions.

Repertoires were generated with immunoSEQ multiplex PCR, while TCRdb's copy carries only in-frame clones and drops some. There are under 30,000 clones in the sample, none observed a single time. Germline CDR1 SGHRS, CDR2 YFSETQ. With 4 bases clipped from V and 4 bases from J, the junction kept 6 bases outside the gene matches. The CDR3 is 15 amino acids. This clone occurred a few times. Its antigen is not known. The read falls 3 residues short of the CDR3 end, and the missing part is taken from the germline J gene. The sequence was obtained from a human donor with common variable immunodeficiency. Source material: peripheral blood mononuclear cells. The chain links TRBV5-1 to TRBJ2-3; 10 nucleotides align to TRBD1. CDR3 protein: CASSPDRGSADTQYF. The part of the CDR3 DNA that was read is TGCGCCAGCAGCCCGGACAGGGGGAGCGCAGATACG.